What follows are 18 T cell receptor beta chains derived from one specimen sequenced in a study of Tregs in tolerant kidney transplant recipients. Clones were sequenced by immunoSEQ multiplex PCR, and TCRdb holds only the in-frame ones, with some missing. The profile covers under 80,000 clones, with approximately 83% appearing a single time and 2.1% taken by the ten largest. Here the sequenced sample was Tregs from blood, taken before the transplant. These TCRs come from a human donor who received a combined kidney and bone marrow transplant.

The rearrangement uses TRBV6-1 and TRBJ2-7, with 8 positions matching TRBD1. Germline CDR1 is MNHNS and CDR2 is SASEGT. This CDR3 contains 14 residues. V was pared by 6 bases and J by 6 bases, with 10 bases of the junction left unmatched. The CDR3 loop is CASSPRGTGSEQYF. In DNA, the CDR3 is TGTGCCAGCAGCCCCAGGGGGACAGGATCCGAGCAGTACTTC.

This chain joins TRBV28 and TRBJ1-1; 9 bases fit TRBD1. With V trimmed by 7 bases and J by 1 base, 4 bases remained unmatched. Germline V gene lookup returns CDR1 MDHEN and CDR2 SYDVKM. The CDR3 covers 14 residues. CDR3 loop: CASNPQGANTEAFF. The CDR3 bases are TGTGCCAGCAACCCACAGGGGGCGAACACTGAAGCTTTCTTT.

This sequence joins TRBV18 and TRBJ2-5; D unresolved. The J call may be incorrect, as the DNA end agrees better with TRBJ2-7. The CDR3 runs 12 residues. From germline, CDR1 is KGHSH and CDR2 LQKENI. CDR3: CASSRSVYEQYF. In DNA form, the CDR3 reads TGTGCCAGCTCACGTTCCGTCTACGAGCAGTACTTC.

This clone occurred once. The gene calls are TRBV18 and TRBJ2-7, with D possibly being TRBD1 (5 bases). Germline V gene lookup returns CDR1 KGHSH and CDR2 LQKENI. The CDR3 runs 16 residues. V gave up 2 bases and J gave up 2 bases, with 16 bases separating them. The CDR3 bases are TGTGCCAGCTCACCAGTTTTTTCGGACATCCCCTACGAGCAGTACTTC. Residues: CASSPVFSDIPYEQYF.

The chain carries TRBV10-3 and TRBJ2-3; D is perhaps TRBD1 (8 bases). The CDR3 loop spans 15 amino acids. Germline CDR1 reads ENHRY; CDR2 reads SYGVKD. The V end lost 2 bases, the J end lost 6 bases, and 15 bases lay between the germline ends. CDR3 coding DNA: TGTGCCATCAGTGAGCATCAACAGGGGGGGGATACGCAGTATTTT. It specifies CAISEHQQGGDTQYF.

This clone was recorded once. V gene TRBV29-1 combines with J gene TRBJ1-2, with D tentatively TRBD1 (6 bases). This CDR3 has 15 residues. V was pared by 3 bases and J by 0 bases, with 14 bases between. From germline, CDR1 is SQVTM and CDR2 ANQGSEA. Here the CDR3 reads CSVEMAGVPNYGYTF. Written as DNA, the CDR3 is TGCAGCGTTGAGATGGCAGGGGTCCCTAACTATGGCTACACCTTC.

The CDR3 region has the DNA TGTGCCAGCAGCTTTGGAATTCAAGGCAATCAGCCCCAGCATTTT. It translates to CASSFGIQGNQPQHF. The chain links TRBV7-2 to TRBJ1-5, with no clear D. This CDR3 region has 15 residues. The V gene lost 3 bases and the J gene lost 2 bases, with 11 bases spanning the gap. Germline values: CDR1 SGHTA, CDR2 FQGNSA.

The chain joins TRBV6-5 to TRBJ2-2; D may be TRBD2 (5 bases). Trimming took 6 bases from V and 4 from J, leaving 9 bases between them. There are 13 residues in the CDR3. Germline V CDR1 and CDR2: MNHEY, SVGAGI. CDR3 loop: CASRWGATGELFF. The CDR3 DNA is TGTGCCAGCAGGTGGGGAGCCACCGGGGAGCTGTTTTTT.

This rearrangement joins TRBV2 to TRBJ1-6; TRBD1 might be the D (5 bases). Per germline, CDR1 SNHLY and CDR2 FYNNEI. This CDR3 is 15 amino acids long. V lost 3 bases, J lost 9 bases, and 15 bases lay in between. In nucleotides, the CDR3 is TGTGCCAGCAGTGAGTTGCAGGGTTTTGGTTCACCCCTCCACTTT. Translation: CASSELQGFGSPLHF. Looking up the rest from reference TRBV2 and TRBJ1-6 gives the full variable domain: EPEVTQTPSHQVTQMGQEVILRCVPISNHLYFYWYRQILGQKVEFLVSFYNNEISEKSEIFDDQFSVERPDGSNFTLKIRSTKLEDSAMYFCASSELQGFGSPLHFGNGTRLTVT.

V usage is TRBV18 and J usage is TRBJ2-7; D unclear. V lost 5 bases and J lost 2, with 10 bases in between. This CDR3 is 13 amino acids long. CDR1 and CDR2 (germline): KGHSH, LQKENI. The CDR3 region is CASSTRTAYEQYF. The CDR3 DNA reads TGTGCCAGCTCAACTCGGACGGCCTACGAGCAGTACTTC. Looking up the rest from reference TRBV18 and TRBJ2-7 gives the full variable domain: NAGVMQNPRHLVRRRGQEARLRCSPMKGHSHVYWYRQLPEEGLKFMVYLQKENIIDESGMPKERFSAEFPKEGPSILRIQQVVRGDSAAYFCASSTRTAYEQYFGPGTRLTVT.

This clone is a singleton in its sample. The genes are TRBV7-9 and TRBJ2-7; a weak D match, TRBD2 (5 bases). The germline V and J ends were trimmed by 1 base and 6 bases, with 16 bases remaining between them. The CDR3 contains 15 residues. The germline gives CDR1 SEHNR, CDR2 FQNEAQ (reference sequence). CDR3 sequence: CASSLGYVGVREQYF. The CDR3 nucleotides are TGTGCCAGCAGCTTAGGTTACGTCGGGGTCCGCGAGCAGTACTTC.

This chain uses TRBV7-8 with TRBJ1-5; TRBD1 might be the D (5 bases). Between the trimmed V and J ends, which lost 2 bases and 5 bases, there was a span of 10 bases. The CDR3 length is 14 residues. CDR1 SGHVS and CDR2 FQNEAQ come from the germline V gene. For the CDR3, the DNA is TGTGCCAGCAGCTTATTCAGGGCTGATCAGCCCCAGCATTTT. Protein sequence: CASSLFRADQPQHF.

V gene TRBV28 combines with J gene TRBJ1-4, with D tentatively TRBD1 (5 bases). Between the trimmed V and J ends, which lost 8 bases and 3 bases, there was a span of 13 bases. CDR3 length: 14 amino acids. Germline V CDR1 and CDR2: MDHEN, SYDVKM. DNA of the CDR3: TGTGCCAGCTCCCCTTGGGGGTCTAATGAAAAACTGTTTTTT. Its translation: CASSPWGSNEKLFF.

The chain has TRBV7-8 and TRBJ1-1; a possible D gene is TRBD1 (6 bases). V lost 4 bases, J lost 0 bases, and 12 bases lay in between. Germline CDR1 is SGHVS and CDR2 is FQNEAQ. The CDR3 totals 15 residues. Here the CDR3 DNA reads TGTGCCAGCAGCTCTAGAGGGGGGTTGAACACTGAAGCTTTCTTT. This gives the protein CASSSRGGLNTEAFF.

The chain uses TRBV7-9 and TRBJ2-4, with D possibly being TRBD2 (5 bases). The V end lost 5 bases, the J end lost 0 bases, and 17 bases lay between the germline ends. This CDR3 has 17 amino acids. In germline, CDR1 is SEHNR, CDR2 FQNEAQ (reference sequence). The chain's CDR3 is CASSPSMGVLAKNIQYF. The CDR3 DNA follows: TGTGCCAGCAGCCCTAGCATGGGCGTTCTAGCCAAAAACATTCAGTACTTC.

This clone was observed a handful of times. This chain joins TRBV28 and TRBJ2-1, with 7 bases matching TRBD2. The CDR3 runs to 17 residues. V trimming: 5 bases; J trimming: 15 bases; junction bases outside the gene matches: 25. Germline V gives CDR1 MDHEN, CDR2 SYDVKM. This CDR3 reads CASSPRHGDYRGHTPFF. The CDR3 region has the DNA TGTGCCAGCAGTCCGCGCCACGGGGACTACCGAGGCCACACGCCGTTCTTC.

This chain links TRBV15 with TRBJ1-1, with 7 positions matching TRBD1. This CDR3 contains 14 residues. V was pared by 5 bases and J by 0 bases, with 3 bases of the junction left unmatched. Germline values: CDR1 LNHNV, CDR2 YYDKDF (reference sequence). CDR3 DNA sequence: TGTGCCACCAGCGCAGGGACAGTGAACACTGAAGCTTTCTTT. Protein: CATSAGTVNTEAFF.

V usage is TRBV10-2 and J usage is TRBJ1-3; no definite D call. Trimming stripped 8 bases from V and 3 bases from J, with 2 bases between. This CDR3 is built from 10 residues. CDR1 is WSHSY and CDR2 is SAAADI in the germline V gene. As DNA, the CDR3 is TGCGCCAGCCGTGGAAACACCATATATTTT. Translated, it gives CASRGNTIYF.